The clone carrying this TCR beta chain came up a few times. Its cognate antigen is unknown. Sorting produced populations that all topped 98% purity. The record originates from a study of beta chain features in type 1 diabetes. Findings and caveats of the study: It was among patients, rather than healthy donors, that naive, central memory and Treg TCRB repertoires appeared more similar. Type 1 diabetes patients had moderately but significantly shorter TCRB CDR3s in all four CD4+ subsets.

This CDR3 comprises 14 residues. Trimming stripped 8 bases from V and 0 bases from J, with 12 bases between. CDR1 SGHTA and CDR2 FQGNSA come from the germline V gene. Expressed TCRB transcripts were sequenced because the entire RNA isolate underwent reverse transcription. Method: immunoSEQ multiplex PCR; TCRdb's copy keeps in-frame clones and lacks some. This table holds some 330,000 clones, around 12% found once. This chain links TRBV7-2 with TRBJ2-3; no firm D call. Sample: naive CD4+ T cells from blood. This TCR was recovered from a woman between 18 and 30 years old with type 1 diabetes. The DNA of the CDR3 is TGTGCCAGCCGACTTAGGTCTAGCACAGATACGCAGTATTTT. Protein: CASRLRSSTDTQYF.